Shown below are 21 T cell receptor beta chains from a single sample sequenced in a study of T cell clusters in autoimmune cytopenias. TRB was amplified by touch-down multiplex PCR, primer pools A and B combined. TCRdb reanalyzed the multiplex PCR reads, giving one entry per CDR3 protein sequence and no DNA. The listing contains around 5,400 distinct CDR3 sequences. TRB was amplified from roughly 0.25 ug of peripheral blood genomic DNA per sample. Sequencing was performed on peripheral blood. These receptors came from a human donor with an autoimmune cytopenia or autoimmune hepatitis (not recorded which).

By frequency, this clonotype is medium-sized (0.01 to 0.1%). The chain joins TRBV19 to TRBJ2-7. CDR1 and CDR2 from the germline V gene are LNHDA and SQIVND (reference sequence). This CDR3 region has 16 residues. The CDR3 loop reads CASRRFHETGSYEQYF. Full variable domain (remainder filled in from reference TRBV19 and TRBJ2-7): DGGITQSPKYLFRKEGQNVTLSCEQNLNHDAMYWYRQDPGQGLRLIYYSQIVNDFQKGDIAEGYSVSREKKESFPLTVTSAQKNPTAFYLCASRRFHETGSYEQYFGPGTRLTVT.

V and J are TRBV30 and TRBJ1-5. In germline, CDR1 is GTSNPN, CDR2 SVGIG (reference sequence). This CDR3 has 15 amino acids. CDR3 in amino acids: CAWSVQLDSNQPQHF.

This chain links TRBV6-2 or TRBV6-3 with TRBJ1-2; TCRdb picks TRBD1, but there is no DNA to check that call. The CDR3 is 13 residues long. The V gene's germline CDR1 is MNHEY and CDR2 SVGEGT. CDR3 region: CASSPSTGEGYTF.

Considering frequency, this clonotype is medium-sized. V usage is TRBV30 and J usage is TRBJ2-1; TCRdb picks TRBD2, but there is no DNA to check that call. The CDR3 runs 15 residues. Germline V lookup: CDR1 GTSNPN, CDR2 SVGIG (reference sequence). CDR3 protein: CAWVDPGLAYNEQFF.

V gene TRBV27 combines with J gene TRBJ2-5; TCRdb's D call, TRBD1, is unchecked because there is no DNA. Germline V gene sequence: CDR1 MNHEY, CDR2 SMNVEV (reference sequence). This CDR3 has 13 amino acids. The CDR3 loop is CASSYGGAETQYF.

The chain joins TRBV6-6 to TRBJ1-5; TCRdb's assignment of TRBD1 cannot be checked, as there is no DNA. From germline, CDR1 is MNHNY and CDR2 SVGAGI (reference sequence). The CDR3 length is 16 residues. CDR3 in amino acids: CASSYGQGARNQPQHF.

This clonotype shows up as medium-sized by frequency. The chain is built from TRBV12-3 or TRBV12-4 and TRBJ2-7; TCRdb calls TRBD1, which cannot be checked without DNA. This CDR3 has 13 amino acids. CDR3 residues: CASSLGQSYEQYF.

This clonotype is labeled medium-sized based on frequency. The chain combines TRBV19 with TRBJ2-7. The CDR3 extends over 12 amino acids. CDR1 is LNHDA and CDR2 is SQIVND in the germline V gene (reference sequence). The CDR3 protein is CASSIDANEQYF.

The chain is built from TRBV12-3 or TRBV12-4 and TRBJ2-3; TCRdb returns TRBD2, unconfirmable since there is no DNA. The CDR3 covers 19 residues. CDR3 loop: CASSFGLAGGELRTDTQYF.

This clonotype is labeled medium-sized based on frequency. The chain couples TRBV29-1 to TRBJ1-2. CDR3 length equals 12 residues. In germline, CDR1 is SQVTM, CDR2 ANQGSEA. The CDR3 protein is CSVELEFTGYTF.

The chain combines TRBV28 with TRBJ1-5. The CDR3 spans 16 residues. Germline-derived CDR1 and CDR2 are MDHEN and SYDVKM. The CDR3 reads CASSLSLGQRSLPQHF.

This clonotype is medium-sized (0.01 to 0.1%) by frequency. The J gene is TRBJ1-2, the V gene TRBV29-1; lacking DNA, the TRBD1 call made by TCRdb goes unchecked. Germline assignment: CDR1 SQVTM and CDR2 ANQGSEA. The CDR3 runs 11 residues. The CDR3 loop is CSVAAGEGYTF.

Its frequency marks this clonotype as medium-sized. The chain has TRBV19 and TRBJ1-3. The germline V gene encodes CDR1 LNHDA and CDR2 SQIVND (reference sequence). This CDR3 is built from 14 residues. The CDR3 loop is CASSARGDGNTIYF.

This sequence joins TRBV5-5 and TRBJ2-7; the TCRdb D gene call, TRBD1, has no DNA to confirm it. CDR3 size: 13 residues. CDR1 and CDR2 (germline): SGHKS, YYEKEE (reference sequence). The CDR3 spells CASSGQGAYEQYF.

V and J are TRBV12-3 or TRBV12-4 and TRBJ1-3; the D call from TCRdb, TRBD1, cannot be confirmed without DNA. This CDR3 contains 15 residues. This CDR3 is CASSLGQGLANTIYF.

J is TRBJ2-7 and V is TRBV12-3 or TRBV12-4; TCRdb proposes TRBD1, but this gene call is untestable without DNA. CDR3 length: 15 amino acids. The CDR3 spells CASSPQGPLSYEQYF.

This clonotype registers medium-sized (0.01 to 0.1%) by frequency. This chain connects TRBV10-3 to TRBJ1-4; TCRdb selects TRBD1, and the lack of DNA leaves this call unchecked. This CDR3 comprises 13 residues. CDR1 and CDR2 (germline): ENHRY, SYGVKD. The CDR3 region is CAIGTGNGEKLFF.

The J gene is TRBJ2-2, the V gene TRBV10-3. The germline CDR1 and CDR2 sequences are ENHRY and SYGVKD. This CDR3 region has 14 residues. The CDR3 protein is CAISERQDTGELFF.

The chain has TRBV20-1 and TRBJ2-2. The CDR3 spans 13 residues. Per the germline V gene, CDR1 is DFQATT and CDR2 is SNEGSKA (reference sequence). The CDR3 protein is CSARAPYTGELFF.

This clonotype is identified as medium-sized from frequency. The chain recombines TRBV19 with TRBJ2-5; TCRdb reports TRBD1, a call that lacks DNA to check it against. Germline V gene data show CDR1 as LNHDA and CDR2 as SQIVND (reference sequence). The CDR3 runs to 14 residues. CDR3 residues: CASSRRTVQETQYF.

The V and J genes are TRBV20-1 and TRBJ2-3. The CDR3 has 12 residues. CDR1 DFQATT and CDR2 SNEGSKA come from the germline V gene (reference sequence). CDR3 region: CSAPTDGDTQYF.